A single T cell receptor (beta chain) is shown here with its context. Its antigen is unidentified. CDR1 SGHTA and CDR2 FQGNSA come from the germline V gene. Unmatched junction bases numbered 9, after V lost 0 bases and J lost 8 bases. The length of the CDR3 is 17 residues. The entry originates in a study of identical twins. Study outcomes and limitations: Low generation-probability sequences were in excess among twin-shared out-of-frame alpha sequences. Conclusions rested on cross-sectional statistics rather than following the same donors.

Carrying unique molecular identifiers, the cDNA also gained a universal primer site through template switching. Each CDR3 protein gets one entry after TCRdb re-called the 5' RACE reads with MiXCR. Of roughly 230,000 distinct CDR3 sequences in the sample, around 8.8% were seen once. The same data also contributed to another study, on yellow fever vaccine responses in identical twins.

The sample consisted of CD8+ T cells sorted from blood. The V call is TRBV7-2, the J call TRBJ2-1, with 11 positions matching TRBD2. The clonotype comes from a woman younger than 35 in good health. CDR3 sequence (DNA): TGTGCCAGCAGCTTAGCTTTCATAGCGGGAGGGCCGGATGAGCAGTTCTTC. Amino acids: CASSLAFIAGGPDEQFF.